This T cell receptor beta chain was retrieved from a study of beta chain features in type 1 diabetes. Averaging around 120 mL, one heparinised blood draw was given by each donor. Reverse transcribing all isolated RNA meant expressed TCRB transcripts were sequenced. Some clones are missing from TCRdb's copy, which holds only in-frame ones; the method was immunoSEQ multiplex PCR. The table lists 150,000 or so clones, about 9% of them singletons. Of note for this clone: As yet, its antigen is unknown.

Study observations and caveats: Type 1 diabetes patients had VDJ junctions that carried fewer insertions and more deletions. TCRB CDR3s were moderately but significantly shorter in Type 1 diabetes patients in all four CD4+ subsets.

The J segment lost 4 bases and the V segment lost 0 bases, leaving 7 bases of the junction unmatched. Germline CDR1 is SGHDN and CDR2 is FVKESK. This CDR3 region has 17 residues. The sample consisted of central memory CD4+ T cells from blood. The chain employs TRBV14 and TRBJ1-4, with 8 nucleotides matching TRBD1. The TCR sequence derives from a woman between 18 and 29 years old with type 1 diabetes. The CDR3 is CASSQDKGTGGNEKLFF. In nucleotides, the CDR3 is TGTGCCAGCAGCCAAGACAAAGGGACAGGCGGTAATGAAAAACTGTTTTTT.